These T cell receptor beta chains were read from a single sample in a study of control samples from healthy donors and cancer patients. The repertoire was sequenced with immunoSEQ multiplex PCR; TCRdb's copy has only in-frame clones and lacks some. The data hold about 35,000 clones, with 86% observed a single time. Sequencing used PBMCs. The receptors originated from a woman aged 40 to 50 with lung cancer. The CDR3 runs from the conserved cysteine through the conserved F or W. A D gene is named only where the DNA matches it firmly. A row's size may be missing; if present it is once, few, many or a size class.

V gene: TRBV2; J gene: TRBJ1-1; D gene: .; clone size: .; CDR3 DNA: TGTGCCAGCAGGATACTAGGGGAAGCTTTCTTT; CDR3 protein: CASRILGEAFF
V gene: TRBV29-1; J gene: TRBJ2-1; D gene: TRBD2; clone size: .; CDR3 DNA: TGCAGCGTTGTACTAGCGCTTACTTACAATGAGCAGTTCTTC; CDR3 protein: CSVVLALTYNEQFF
V gene: TRBV7-9; J gene: TRBJ2-4; D gene: TRBD1; clone size: .; CDR3 DNA: TGTGCCAGCAGCTTAGCAGGGGGCCAAAACATTCAGTACTTC; CDR3 protein: CASSLAGGQNIQYF
V gene: TRBV11-3; J gene: TRBJ1-6; D gene: .; clone size: .; CDR3 DNA: TGTGCCAGCAGCTTAGTGTCCCCATCACCCCTCCACTTT; CDR3 protein: CASSLVSPSPLHF
V gene: TRBV4-1; J gene: TRBJ2-4; D gene: .; clone size: .; CDR3 DNA: TGCGCCAGCAGCCAAGTAGACGGACTAGCCAAAAACATTCAGTACTTC; CDR3 protein: CASSQVDGLAKNIQYF
V gene: TRBV28; J gene: TRBJ1-5; D gene: TRBD1; clone size: .; CDR3 DNA: TGTGCCAGCAGGGGGGATCCACGGTGGGACAGAACTAGCAATCAGCCCCAGCATTTT; CDR3 protein: CASRGDPRWDRTSNQPQHF
V gene: TRBV27; J gene: TRBJ2-1; D gene: .; clone size: .; CDR3 DNA: TGTGCCAGCAGTTTAACCGGGGAGCAGTTCTTC; CDR3 protein: CASSLTGEQFF
V gene: TRBV6-6; J gene: TRBJ1-5; D gene: .; clone size: .; CDR3 DNA: TGTGCCAGCAGTACGGGGCAGACAACTCAGCCCCAGCATTTT; CDR3 protein: CASSTGQTTQPQHF
V gene: TRBV28; J gene: TRBJ2-1; D gene: .; clone size: .; CDR3 DNA: TGTGCCAGCAGCCTAGACCCCTTTTACAATGAGCAGTTCTTC; CDR3 protein: CASSLDPFYNEQFF
V gene: TRBV28; J gene: TRBJ2-5; D gene: TRBD1; clone size: .; CDR3 DNA: TGTGCCAGCAGTTTAATGCAGGGGGCTAGCCCCCGGACCCAGTACTTC; CDR3 protein: CASSLMQGASPRTQYF
V gene: TRBV6-6; J gene: TRBJ2-5; D gene: TRBD2; clone size: .; CDR3 DNA: TGTGCCACAACCGGGGGGGCTAGGGAGACCCAGTACTTC; CDR3 protein: CATTGGARETQYF
V gene: TRBV7-2; J gene: TRBJ2-3; D gene: TRBD2; clone size: .; CDR3 DNA: TGTGCCAGCAGCTTAGGGGTTAGCGGGCCCAGCGGCGATACGCAGTATTTT; CDR3 protein: CASSLGVSGPSGDTQYF
V gene: TRBV11-2; J gene: TRBJ2-3; D gene: .; clone size: .; CDR3 DNA: TGTGCCAGCATGTGGGGAGTGAGGGACGGCACAGATACGCAGTATTTT; CDR3 protein: CASMWGVRDGTDTQYF
V gene: TRBV7-9; J gene: TRBJ1-5; D gene: .; clone size: few; CDR3 DNA: TGTGCCAGCAGCTTCGCCGGGAGCTATCAGCCCCAGCATTTT; CDR3 protein: CASSFAGSYQPQHF
V gene: TRBV6-5; J gene: TRBJ1-1; D gene: .; clone size: .; CDR3 DNA: TGTGCCAGCAGTCCCTTGGCAGGGGACACTGAAGCTTTCTTT; CDR3 protein: CASSPLAGDTEAFF
V gene: TRBV7-9; J gene: TRBJ1-6; D gene: .; clone size: .; CDR3 DNA: TGTGCCAGCAGCTCTTGGGCACTCGGGAGGAATTCACCCCTCCACTTT; CDR3 protein: CASSSWALGRNSPLHF
V gene: TRBV11-2; J gene: TRBJ1-1; D gene: .; clone size: .; CDR3 DNA: TGTGCCAGCAGCTTAGAAAGGAACACTGAAGCTTTCTTT; CDR3 protein: CASSLERNTEAFF
V gene: TRBV27; J gene: TRBJ1-6; D gene: TRBD1; clone size: .; CDR3 DNA: TGTGCCAGCAGTTTTGATGACAGGGGGAATTCACCCCTCCACTTT; CDR3 protein: CASSFDDRGNSPLHF
V gene: TRBV5-6; J gene: TRBJ2-3; D gene: .; clone size: .; CDR3 DNA: TGTGCCAGCAGCTTCCTAGGACCCACAGATACGCAGTATTTT; CDR3 protein: CASSFLGPTDTQYF
V gene: TRBV5-6; J gene: TRBJ2-5; D gene: .; clone size: .; CDR3 DNA: TGTGCCAGCAGCTCTATAGGGGGGCAAGAGACCCAGTACTTC; CDR3 protein: CASSSIGGQETQYF
V gene: TRBV6-5; J gene: TRBJ2-3; D gene: TRBD2; clone size: .; CDR3 DNA: TGTGCCAGCAGTCGTAGCGGGAGCACAGATACGCAGTATTTT; CDR3 protein: CASSRSGSTDTQYF
V gene: TRBV19; J gene: TRBJ2-3; D gene: .; clone size: .; CDR3 DNA: TGTGCCAGTGAGGGACGGGGGATCCCCACAGATACGCAGTATTTT; CDR3 protein: CASEGRGIPTDTQYF
V gene: TRBV3-1/TRBV3-2; J gene: TRBJ2-1; D gene: .; clone size: .; CDR3 DNA: TGTGCCAGCAGCCAAGACCCGGCCTGGAGGCAGTTCTTC; CDR3 protein: CASSQDPAWRQFF
V gene: TRBV6-5; J gene: TRBJ2-7; D gene: .; clone size: .; CDR3 DNA: TGTGCCAGCAGCGTCGGACAGACCTACGAGCAGTACTTC; CDR3 protein: CASSVGQTYEQYF
V gene: TRBV9; J gene: TRBJ2-5; D gene: .; clone size: .; CDR3 DNA: TGTGCCAGCAGCGGCTCCTTGGGGGAGACCCAGTACTTC; CDR3 protein: CASSGSLGETQYF
V gene: TRBV4-3; J gene: TRBJ1-2; D gene: .; clone size: .; CDR3 DNA: TGCGCCAGCAGCCAAGATGCGGTTGACTATGGCTACACCTTC; CDR3 protein: CASSQDAVDYGYTF
V gene: TRBV6-2/TRBV6-3; J gene: TRBJ2-3; D gene: TRBD2; clone size: .; CDR3 DNA: TGTGCCAGCAGTTACTCGGCTAGCGGGGATACGCAGTATTTT; CDR3 protein: CASSYSASGDTQYF
V gene: TRBV5-1; J gene: TRBJ1-1; D gene: TRBD1; clone size: .; CDR3 DNA: TGCGCCAGCAGCAACCAGGGGGCGGGTGAAGCTTTCTTT; CDR3 protein: CASSNQGAGEAFF
V gene: TRBV6-6; J gene: TRBJ1-1; D gene: .; clone size: .; CDR3 DNA: TGTGCCAGCAGTTACGGGGGCCTTAACACTGAAGCTTTCTTT; CDR3 protein: CASSYGGLNTEAFF
V gene: TRBV5-1; J gene: TRBJ1-2; D gene: .; clone size: .; CDR3 DNA: TGCGCCCGCAGCTCGGGGGGGGCCGACGAAGGCTACACCTTC; CDR3 protein: CARSSGGADEGYTF
V gene: TRBV11-2; J gene: TRBJ2-1; D gene: TRBD2; clone size: .; CDR3 DNA: TGTGCCAGCAGCTTAGACTTGGGGCTAGCGGCCTACAATGAGCAGTTCTTC; CDR3 protein: CASSLDLGLAAYNEQFF
V gene: TRBV19; J gene: TRBJ2-1; D gene: TRBD2; clone size: .; CDR3 DNA: TGTGCCAGTAGTCGGACTAGCGGGGGATACAATGAGCAGTTCTTC; CDR3 protein: CASSRTSGGYNEQFF
V gene: TRBV28; J gene: TRBJ2-7; D gene: .; clone size: .; CDR3 DNA: TGTGCCAGCAGTTTCGGGGGGCTTTACGAGCAGTACTTC; CDR3 protein: CASSFGGLYEQYF
V gene: TRBV19; J gene: TRBJ2-7; D gene: .; clone size: .; CDR3 DNA: TGTGCCAGTAGTATAGGGACTATCTACGAGCAGTACTTC; CDR3 protein: CASSIGTIYEQYF
V gene: TRBV25-1; J gene: TRBJ1-4; D gene: .; clone size: .; CDR3 DNA: TGTGCCAGCAGTAGTGACAAACGGGATGAAAAACTGTTTTTT; CDR3 protein: CASSSDKRDEKLFF
V gene: TRBV18; J gene: TRBJ1-5; D gene: TRBD1; clone size: .; CDR3 DNA: TGTGCCAGCTCTCCCGTGACAGGGATAACAAATCAGCCCCAGCATTTT; CDR3 protein: CASSPVTGITNQPQHF
V gene: TRBV6-5; J gene: TRBJ1-2; D gene: .; clone size: few; CDR3 DNA: TGTGCCAGCAATAAAGGGTCCTCCTATGGCTACACCTTC; CDR3 protein: CASNKGSSYGYTF
V gene: TRBV3-1/TRBV3-2; J gene: TRBJ1-2; D gene: .; clone size: .; CDR3 DNA: TGTGCCAGCAGCCCGCCAGGGGACGCCTATGGCTACACCTTC; CDR3 protein: CASSPPGDAYGYTF
V gene: TRBV27; J gene: TRBJ2-2; D gene: TRBD2; clone size: once; CDR3 DNA: TGTGCCAGCATGCGGGGGGGCCCCACCGGGGAGCTGTTTTTT; CDR3 protein: CASMRGGPTGELFF
V gene: TRBV19; J gene: TRBJ1-1; D gene: .; clone size: .; CDR3 DNA: TGTGCCAGTATTTCGGGGGGGACTGAAGCTTTCTTT; CDR3 protein: CASISGGTEAFF
V gene: TRBV10-1; J gene: TRBJ1-2; D gene: TRBD1; clone size: few; CDR3 DNA: TGCGCCAGCAATCCAGGGACAGGGTTATCCCGCTACACCTTC; CDR3 protein: CASNPGTGLSRYTF
V gene: TRBV28; J gene: TRBJ2-1; D gene: TRBD2; clone size: .; CDR3 DNA: TGTGCCAGCAGCAAAGCGGGGGGGCTTAATGAGCAGTTCTTC; CDR3 protein: CASSKAGGLNEQFF
V gene: TRBV5-4; J gene: TRBJ1-2; D gene: .; clone size: .; CDR3 DNA: TGTGCCAGCAGCTTGTACGAGGGCTCGAATGTCTATGGCTACACCTTC; CDR3 protein: CASSLYEGSNVYGYTF
V gene: TRBV14; J gene: TRBJ2-2; D gene: TRBD1; clone size: .; CDR3 DNA: TGTGCCAGCAGCCAAGTAGGGACAGAGTACACCGGGGAGCTGTTTTTT; CDR3 protein: CASSQVGTEYTGELFF
V gene: TRBV7-9; J gene: TRBJ1-5; D gene: .; clone size: few; CDR3 DNA: TGTGCCAGCAGCTTACAGCCTCTTGAGCCCCAGCATTTT; CDR3 protein: CASSLQPLEPQHF
V gene: TRBV30; J gene: TRBJ1-1; D gene: .; clone size: .; CDR3 DNA: TGTGCCTGGAGTGTGATCCCGAACACTGAAGCTTTCTTT; CDR3 protein: CAWSVIPNTEAFF
V gene: TRBV29-1; J gene: TRBJ2-5; D gene: TRBD1; clone size: .; CDR3 DNA: TGCAGCGTTGAAGGGGGGACAGGACCTCCTCAAGAGACCCAGTACTTC; CDR3 protein: CSVEGGTGPPQETQYF
V gene: TRBV21-1; J gene: TRBJ1-5; D gene: .; clone size: .; CDR3 DNA: TGTGCCAGCAGCAATGGGACCTTAAAGCGGTGGTGGAATCAGCCCCAGCATTTT; CDR3 protein: CASSNGTLKRWWNQPQHF